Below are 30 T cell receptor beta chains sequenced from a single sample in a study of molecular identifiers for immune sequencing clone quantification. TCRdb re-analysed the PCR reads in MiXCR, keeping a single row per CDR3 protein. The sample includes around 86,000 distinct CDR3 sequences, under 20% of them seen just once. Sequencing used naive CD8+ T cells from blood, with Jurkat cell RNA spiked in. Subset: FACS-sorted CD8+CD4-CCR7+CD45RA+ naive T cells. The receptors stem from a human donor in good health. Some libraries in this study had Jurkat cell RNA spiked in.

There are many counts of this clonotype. As DNA, the CDR3 is TGTGCCAGCAGGGAGGGGGTGGAGACCCAGTACTTC. Protein product: CASREGVETQYF. The J gene is TRBJ2-5, the V gene TRBV3-1; D possibly uses TRBD1 or TRBD2 (6 bases each). Germline values: CDR1 LGHDT, CDR2 YNNKEL (reference sequence). V shed 6 bases and J shed 5 bases, with 10 bases lying between them. The CDR3 loop spans 12 amino acids.

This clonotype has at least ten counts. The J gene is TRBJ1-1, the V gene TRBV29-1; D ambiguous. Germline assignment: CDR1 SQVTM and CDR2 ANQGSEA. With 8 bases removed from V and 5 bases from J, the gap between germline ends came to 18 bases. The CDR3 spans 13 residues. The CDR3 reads CSPEIFAETEAFF. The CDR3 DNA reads TGCAGCCCCGAGATATTCGCTGAGACTGAAGCTTTCTTT.

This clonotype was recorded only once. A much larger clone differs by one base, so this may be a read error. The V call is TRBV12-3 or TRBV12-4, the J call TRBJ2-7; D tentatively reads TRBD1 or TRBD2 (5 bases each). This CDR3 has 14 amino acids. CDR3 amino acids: CASSLGTRSYEQCF. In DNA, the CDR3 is TGTGCCAGCAGTTTGGGGACGCGATCCTACGAGCAGTGCTTC.

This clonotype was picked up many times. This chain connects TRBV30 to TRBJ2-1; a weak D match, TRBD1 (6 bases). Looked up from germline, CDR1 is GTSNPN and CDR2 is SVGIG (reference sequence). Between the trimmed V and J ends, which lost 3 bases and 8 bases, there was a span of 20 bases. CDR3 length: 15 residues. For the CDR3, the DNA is TGTGCCTGGAGGAGTCAAGGAACAGGGTACGATGAGCAGTTCTTC. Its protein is CAWRSQGTGYDEQFF.

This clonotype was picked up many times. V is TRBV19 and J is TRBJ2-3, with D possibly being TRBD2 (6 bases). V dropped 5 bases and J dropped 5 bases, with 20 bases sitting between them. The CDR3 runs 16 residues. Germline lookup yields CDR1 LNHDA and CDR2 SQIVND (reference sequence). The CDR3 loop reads CASSVTAGLPIDTQYF. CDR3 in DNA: TGTGCCAGTAGTGTAACGGCGGGACTCCCAATAGATACGCAGTATTTT. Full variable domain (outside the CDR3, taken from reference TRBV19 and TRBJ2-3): DGGITQSPKYLFRKEGQNVTLSCEQNLNHDAMYWYRQDPGQGLRLIYYSQIVNDFQKGDIAEGYSVSREKKESFPLTVTSAQKNPTAFYLCASSVTAGLPIDTQYFGPGTRLTVL.

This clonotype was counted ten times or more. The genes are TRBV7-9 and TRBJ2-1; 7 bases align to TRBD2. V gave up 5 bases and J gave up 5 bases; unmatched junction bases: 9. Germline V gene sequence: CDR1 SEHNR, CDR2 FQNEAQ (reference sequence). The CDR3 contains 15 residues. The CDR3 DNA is TGTGCCAGCAGCCCCGCCGGGACTAATAACAATGAGCAGTTCTTC. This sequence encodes CASSPAGTNNNEQFF.

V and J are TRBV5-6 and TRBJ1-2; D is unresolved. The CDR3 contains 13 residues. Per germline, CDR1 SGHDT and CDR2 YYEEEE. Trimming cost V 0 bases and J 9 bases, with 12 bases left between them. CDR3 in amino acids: CASSLGPAARYTF. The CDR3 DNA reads TGTGCCAGCAGCTTGGGACCCGCTGCCCGCTACACCTTC.

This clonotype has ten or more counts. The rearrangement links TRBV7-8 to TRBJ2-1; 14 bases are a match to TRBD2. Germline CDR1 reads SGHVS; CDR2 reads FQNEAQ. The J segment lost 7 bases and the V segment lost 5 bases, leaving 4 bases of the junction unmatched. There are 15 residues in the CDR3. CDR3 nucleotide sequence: TGTGCCAGCAGCCCGGGACTAGCGGGGGTTAATGAGCAGTTCTTC. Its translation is CASSPGLAGVNEQFF.

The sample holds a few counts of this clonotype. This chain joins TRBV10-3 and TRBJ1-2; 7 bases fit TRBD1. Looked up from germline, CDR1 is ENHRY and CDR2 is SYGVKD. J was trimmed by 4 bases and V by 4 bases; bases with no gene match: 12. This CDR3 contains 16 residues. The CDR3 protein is CAISAKDRAVSYGYTF. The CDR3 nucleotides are TGTGCCATCAGTGCTAAAGACAGGGCTGTGAGCTATGGCTACACCTTC.

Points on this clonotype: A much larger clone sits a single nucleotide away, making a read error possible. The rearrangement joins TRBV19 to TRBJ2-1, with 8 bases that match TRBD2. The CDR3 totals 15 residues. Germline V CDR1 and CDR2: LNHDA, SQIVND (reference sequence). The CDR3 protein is CASSGSGGSYSEQFF. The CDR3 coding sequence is TGTGCCAGTAGTGGGAGCGGGGGCTCCTACAGTGAGCAGTTCTTC.

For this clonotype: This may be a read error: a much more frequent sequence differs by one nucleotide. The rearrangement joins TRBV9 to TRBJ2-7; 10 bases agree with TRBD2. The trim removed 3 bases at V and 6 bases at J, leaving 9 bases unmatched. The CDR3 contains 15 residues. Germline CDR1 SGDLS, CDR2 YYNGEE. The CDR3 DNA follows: TGTGCCAGCAGCGGGCCAGCGGGAGGGCCCTCCGAGCAGTACTTC. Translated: CASSGPAGGPSEQYF.

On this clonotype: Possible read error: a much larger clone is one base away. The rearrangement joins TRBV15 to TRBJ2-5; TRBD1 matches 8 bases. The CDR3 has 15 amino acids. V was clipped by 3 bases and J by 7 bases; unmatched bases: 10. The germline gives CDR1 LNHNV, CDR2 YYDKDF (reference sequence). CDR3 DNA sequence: TGTGCCACCAGCAGCCCGGGACAGGACTCGGGGACCCAGTACTTC. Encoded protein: CATSSPGQDSGTQYF.

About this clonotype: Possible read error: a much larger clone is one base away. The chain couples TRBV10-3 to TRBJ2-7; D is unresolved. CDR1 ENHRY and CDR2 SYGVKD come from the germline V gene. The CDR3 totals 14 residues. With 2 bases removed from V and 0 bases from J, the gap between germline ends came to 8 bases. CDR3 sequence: CAISEQRLSYEQYF. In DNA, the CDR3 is TGTGCCATCAGTGAGCAACGGCTCTCCTACGAGCAGTACTTC.

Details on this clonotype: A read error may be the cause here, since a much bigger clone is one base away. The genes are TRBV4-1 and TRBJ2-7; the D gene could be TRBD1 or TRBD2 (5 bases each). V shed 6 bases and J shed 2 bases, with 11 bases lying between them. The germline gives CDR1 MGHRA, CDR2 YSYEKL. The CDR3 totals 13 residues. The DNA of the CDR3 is TGCGCCAGCAGTCCCGAGGGACCCTACGAGCAGTACTTC. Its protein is CASSPEGPYEQYF.

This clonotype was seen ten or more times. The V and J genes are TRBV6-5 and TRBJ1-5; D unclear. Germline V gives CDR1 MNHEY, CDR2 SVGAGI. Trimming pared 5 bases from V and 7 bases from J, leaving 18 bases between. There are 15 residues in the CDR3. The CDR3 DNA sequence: TGTGCCAGCAGTCCAGAGGTGGATCCTGAACAGCCCCAGCATTTT. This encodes CASSPEVDPEQPQHF.

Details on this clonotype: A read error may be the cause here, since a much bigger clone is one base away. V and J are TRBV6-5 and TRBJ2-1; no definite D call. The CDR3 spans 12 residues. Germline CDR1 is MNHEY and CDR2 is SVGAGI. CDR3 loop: CACSYSEDEQFF. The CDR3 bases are TGTGCCTGCAGTTACTCTGAAGATGAGCAGTTCTTC.

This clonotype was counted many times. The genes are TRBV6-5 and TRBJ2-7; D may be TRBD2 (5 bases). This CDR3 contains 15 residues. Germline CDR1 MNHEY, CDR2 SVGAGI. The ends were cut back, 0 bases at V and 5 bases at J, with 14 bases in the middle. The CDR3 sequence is CASSYSGDPGNEQYF. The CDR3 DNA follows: TGTGCCAGCAGTTACTCTGGCGACCCGGGGAACGAGCAGTACTTC.

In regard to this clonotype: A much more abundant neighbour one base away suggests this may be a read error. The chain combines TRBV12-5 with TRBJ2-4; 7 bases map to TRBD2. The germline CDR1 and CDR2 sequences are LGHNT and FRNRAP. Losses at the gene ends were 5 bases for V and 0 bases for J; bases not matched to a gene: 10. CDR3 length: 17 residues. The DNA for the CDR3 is TGTGCTAGTGGTCGATCGGCGGGCGGGGGAGCCAAAAACATTCAGTACTTC. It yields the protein CASGRSAGGGAKNIQYF.

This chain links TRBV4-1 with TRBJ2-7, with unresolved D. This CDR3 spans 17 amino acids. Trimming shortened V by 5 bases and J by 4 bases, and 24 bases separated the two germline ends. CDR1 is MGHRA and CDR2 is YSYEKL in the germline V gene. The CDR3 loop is CASSTHPALDLKYEQYF. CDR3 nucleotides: TGCGCCAGCAGCACCCACCCCGCCTTGGACCTCAAGTACGAGCAGTACTTC.

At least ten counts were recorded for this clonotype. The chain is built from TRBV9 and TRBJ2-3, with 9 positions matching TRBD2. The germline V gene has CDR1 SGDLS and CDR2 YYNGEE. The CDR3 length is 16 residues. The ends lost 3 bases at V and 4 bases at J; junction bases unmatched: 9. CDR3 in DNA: TGTGCCAGCAGCGATACTTTAGCGGGAGAGTCAGATACGCAGTATTTT. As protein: CASSDTLAGESDTQYF.

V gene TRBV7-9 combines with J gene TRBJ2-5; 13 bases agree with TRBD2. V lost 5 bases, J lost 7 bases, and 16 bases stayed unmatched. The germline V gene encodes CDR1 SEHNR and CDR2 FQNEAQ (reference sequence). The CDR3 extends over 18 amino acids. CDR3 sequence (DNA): TGTGCCAGCAGCCCGCGGACTAGCGGGAGAGGGACAAGGGTGACCCAGTACTTC. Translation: CASSPRTSGRGTRVTQYF.

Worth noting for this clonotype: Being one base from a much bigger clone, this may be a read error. For the CDR3, the DNA is TGTGCCAGCAGCCCGACGCCAGCGTTCAGTGAGCAGTTCTTC. It specifies CASSPTPAFSEQFF. The chain has TRBV5-5 and TRBJ2-1; no firm D call. The germline V and J ends were trimmed by 4 bases and 9 bases, with 17 bases remaining between them. The CDR3 spans 14 residues. Germline-derived CDR1 and CDR2 are SGHKS and YYEKEE (reference sequence). The full variable domain, rest sourced from reference TRBV5-5 and TRBJ2-1, is DAGVTQSPTHLIKTRGQQVTLRCSPISGHKSVSWYQQVLGQGPQFIFQYYEKEERGRGNFPDRFSARQFPNYSSELNVNALLLGDSALYLCASSPTPAFSEQFFGPGTRLTVL.

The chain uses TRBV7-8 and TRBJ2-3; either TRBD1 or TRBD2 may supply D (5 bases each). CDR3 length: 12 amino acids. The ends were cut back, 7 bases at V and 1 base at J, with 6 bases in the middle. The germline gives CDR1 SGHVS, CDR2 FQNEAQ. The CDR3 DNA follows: TGTGCCAGCATGGGGGGCACAGATACGCAGTATTTT. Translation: CASMGGTDTQYF.

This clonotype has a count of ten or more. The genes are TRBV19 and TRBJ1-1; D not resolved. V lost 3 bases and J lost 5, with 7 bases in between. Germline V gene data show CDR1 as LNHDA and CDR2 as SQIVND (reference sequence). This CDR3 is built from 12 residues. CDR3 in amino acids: CASSMIGTEAFF. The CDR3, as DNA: TGTGCCAGTAGTATGATAGGAACTGAAGCTTTCTTT.

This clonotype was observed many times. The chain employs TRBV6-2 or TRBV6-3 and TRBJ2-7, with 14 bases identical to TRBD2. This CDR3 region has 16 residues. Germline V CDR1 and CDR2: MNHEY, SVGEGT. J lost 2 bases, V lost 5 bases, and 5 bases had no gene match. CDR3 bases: TGTGCCAGCAGTCCTCCGACTAGCGGGAGGGCCTACGAGCAGTACTTC. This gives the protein CASSPPTSGRAYEQYF.

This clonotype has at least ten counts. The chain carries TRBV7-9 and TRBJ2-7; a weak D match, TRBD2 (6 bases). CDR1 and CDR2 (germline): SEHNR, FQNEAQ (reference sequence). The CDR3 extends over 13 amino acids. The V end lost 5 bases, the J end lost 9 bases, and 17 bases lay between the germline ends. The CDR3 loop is CASSTGTSLWQYF. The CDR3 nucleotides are TGTGCCAGCAGCACGGGGACTTCCCTCTGGCAGTACTTC.

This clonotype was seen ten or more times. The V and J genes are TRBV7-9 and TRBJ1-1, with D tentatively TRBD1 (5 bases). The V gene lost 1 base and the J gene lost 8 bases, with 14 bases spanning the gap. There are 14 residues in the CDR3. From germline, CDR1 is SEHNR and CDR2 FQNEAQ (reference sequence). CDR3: CASSLGMGLEEAFF. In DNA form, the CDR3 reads TGTGCCAGCAGCTTAGGGATGGGGCTCGAGGAAGCTTTCTTT.

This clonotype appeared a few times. The CDR3, as DNA: TGTGCCAGCAGTTTAAGGGATGGGGAGACCCAGTACTTC. This encodes CASSLRDGETQYF. V usage is TRBV28 and J usage is TRBJ2-5; D is uncertain. The V gene lost 2 bases and the J gene lost 5 bases, with 9 bases spanning the gap. CDR1 MDHEN and CDR2 SYDVKM come from the germline V gene. This CDR3 has 13 amino acids.

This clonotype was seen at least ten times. The CDR3 reads CASSQVGTGGGSENTEAFF. The CDR3 DNA sequence: TGCGCCAGCAGCCAAGTCGGTACGGGAGGGGGTTCCGAGAACACTGAAGCTTTCTTT. The gene calls are TRBV4-1 and TRBJ1-1; TRBD1 might be the D (6 bases). The V gene lost 1 base and the J gene lost 1 base, with 22 bases spanning the gap. CDR1 and CDR2 from the germline V gene are MGHRA and YSYEKL. The CDR3 spans 19 residues.

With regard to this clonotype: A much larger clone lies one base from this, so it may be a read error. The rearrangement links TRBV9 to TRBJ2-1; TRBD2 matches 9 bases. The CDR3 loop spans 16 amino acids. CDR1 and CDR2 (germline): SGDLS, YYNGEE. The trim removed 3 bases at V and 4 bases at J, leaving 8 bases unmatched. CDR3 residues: CASSEDGTSRYNEQFF. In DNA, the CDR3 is TGTGCCAGCAGCGAGGACGGGACTAGCAGGTACAATGAGCAGTTCTTC.